This T cell receptor beta chain was recovered during a study of cytomegalovirus exposure and HLA in healthy donors. 13 Jbeta primers and 60 Vbeta primers were used for the PCR. Sequencing used immunoSEQ multiplex PCR; TCRdb keeps in-frame clones, though not all of them. The table includes 110,000 or so clones, roughly 70% detected once. Study outcomes and limitations: Later on, a genetic analysis was performed. It linked a missense variant in DCLRE1C with V- and J-gene trimming of TCR beta. Sequencing depth roughly uniform across donors was assumed in presence/absence analyses. The classifier reportedly diagnosed cytomegalovirus status with high sensitivity and specificity. Among TCR beta chains of equal frequency, HLA-associated ones were more clonally expanded in a later analysis.

About this clone itself: The antigen is undetermined.

Specimen: PBMCs. This receptor was identified in a man aged 18 to 30 in good health and CMV-seropositive.

The CDR3 DNA is TGTGCCAGCGGGGGGTTATACTACAATGAGCAGTTCTTC. This encodes CASGGLYYNEQFF. The rearrangement links TRBV28 to TRBJ2-1, with TRBD2 as a possible D gene (6 bases). The CDR3 is made up of 13 amino acids. The germline gives CDR1 MDHEN, CDR2 SYDVKM. The V end was cut by 8 bases, the J end by 3 bases, with 11 bases between.